The sequence of this T cell receptor (beta chain) was determined in a study of Ad26.COV2.S vaccination and SARS-CoV-2 variants. As to treatment: some 20 received Ad26.COV2.S at low or high dose, single or two shots; a few received placebo; per-sample allocation not given. Sampling took place 63 days after the first vaccine or placebo injection. Germline V gene sequence: CDR1 ENHRY, CDR2 SYGVKD. Trimming at V came to 8 bases and at J to 2 bases, leaving 2 bases not matched to a gene. CDR3 size: 14 residues. The data were produced by immunoSEQ multiplex PCR, yet TCRdb's version contains in-frame clones alone and is incomplete. Of approximately 350,000 clones listed, over 75% are singletons.

The gene calls are TRBV10-3 and TRBJ2-6, with TRBD1 matching over 8 bases. This sequence was found in a person between 18 and 65 years old who received the Ad26.COV2.S COVID-19 vaccine or a placebo. Sequences were derived from peripheral blood, sampled in a trial of Ad26.COV2.S vaccine versus placebo. CDR3: CAIGGQAGANVLTF. CDR3 sequence (DNA): TGTGCCATCGGGGGACAGGCTGGGGCCAACGTCCTGACTTTC.